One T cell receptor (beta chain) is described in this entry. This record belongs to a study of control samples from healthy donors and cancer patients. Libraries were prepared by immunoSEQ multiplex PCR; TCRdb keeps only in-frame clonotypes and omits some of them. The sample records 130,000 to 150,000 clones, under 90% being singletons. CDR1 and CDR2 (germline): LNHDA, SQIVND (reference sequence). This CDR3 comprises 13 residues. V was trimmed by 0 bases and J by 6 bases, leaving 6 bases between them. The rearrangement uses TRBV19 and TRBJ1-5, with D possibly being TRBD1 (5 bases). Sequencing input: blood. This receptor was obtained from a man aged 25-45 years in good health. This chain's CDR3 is CASSIDGAQPQHF. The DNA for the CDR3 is TGTGCCAGTAGTATAGATGGGGCTCAGCCCCAGCATTTT.